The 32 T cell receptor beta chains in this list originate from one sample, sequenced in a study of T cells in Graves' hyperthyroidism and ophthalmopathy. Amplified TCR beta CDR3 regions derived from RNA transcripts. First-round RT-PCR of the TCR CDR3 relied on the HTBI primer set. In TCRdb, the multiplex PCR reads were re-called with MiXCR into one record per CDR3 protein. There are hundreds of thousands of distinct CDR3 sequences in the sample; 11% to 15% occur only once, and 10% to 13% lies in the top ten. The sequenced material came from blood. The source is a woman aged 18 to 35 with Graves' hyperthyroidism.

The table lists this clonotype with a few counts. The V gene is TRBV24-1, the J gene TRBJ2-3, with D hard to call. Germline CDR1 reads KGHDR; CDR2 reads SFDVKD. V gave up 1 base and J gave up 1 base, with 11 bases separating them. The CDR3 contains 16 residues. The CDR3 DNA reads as TGTGCCACCAGTGATTTAACCGCGTCTGGCACAGATACGCAGTATTTT. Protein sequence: CATSDLTASGTDTQYF.

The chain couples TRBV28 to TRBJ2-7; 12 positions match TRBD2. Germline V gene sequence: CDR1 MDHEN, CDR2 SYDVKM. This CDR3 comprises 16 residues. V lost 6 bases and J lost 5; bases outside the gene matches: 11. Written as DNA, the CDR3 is TGTGCCAGCAGCTCCGCCCGACTAGCGGGAGCGGACGAGCAGTACTTC. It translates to CASSSARLAGADEQYF.

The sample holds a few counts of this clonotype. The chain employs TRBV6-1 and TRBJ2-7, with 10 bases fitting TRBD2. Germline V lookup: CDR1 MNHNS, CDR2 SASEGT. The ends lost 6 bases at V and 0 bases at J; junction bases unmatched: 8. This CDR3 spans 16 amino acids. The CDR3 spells CASRDRTSGNSYEQYF. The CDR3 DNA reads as TGTGCCAGCAGGGATAGGACTAGCGGCAACTCCTACGAGCAGTACTTC.

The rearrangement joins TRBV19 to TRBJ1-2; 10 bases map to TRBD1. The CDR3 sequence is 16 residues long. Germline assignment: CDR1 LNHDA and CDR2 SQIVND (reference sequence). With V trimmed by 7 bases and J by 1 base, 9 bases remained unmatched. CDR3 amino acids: CASTDRDRGFNYGYTF. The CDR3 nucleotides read TGTGCCAGTACCGACAGGGACAGGGGTTTTAACTATGGCTACACCTTC.

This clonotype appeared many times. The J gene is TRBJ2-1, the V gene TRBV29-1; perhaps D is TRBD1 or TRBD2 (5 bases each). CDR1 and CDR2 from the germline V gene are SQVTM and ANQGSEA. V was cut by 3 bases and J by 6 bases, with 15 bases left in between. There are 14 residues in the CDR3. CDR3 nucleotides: TGCAGCGTTGATGTGGGAAGAGGGGTCAATGAGCAGTTCTTC. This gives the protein CSVDVGRGVNEQFF.

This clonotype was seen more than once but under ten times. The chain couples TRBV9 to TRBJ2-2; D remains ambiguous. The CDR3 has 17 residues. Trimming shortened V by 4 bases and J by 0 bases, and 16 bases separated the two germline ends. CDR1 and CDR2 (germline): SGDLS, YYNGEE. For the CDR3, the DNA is TGTGCCAGCAGCTCCCACCTAGGCACCGCGAACACCGGGGAGCTGTTTTTT. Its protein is CASSSHLGTANTGELFF.

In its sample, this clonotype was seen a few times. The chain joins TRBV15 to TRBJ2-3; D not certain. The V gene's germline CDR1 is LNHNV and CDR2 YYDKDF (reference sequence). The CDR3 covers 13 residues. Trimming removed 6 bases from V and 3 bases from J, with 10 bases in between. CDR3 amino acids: CATSEVRTDTQYF. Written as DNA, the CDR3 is TGTGCCACCAGTGAGGTGAGGACAGATACGCAGTATTTT.

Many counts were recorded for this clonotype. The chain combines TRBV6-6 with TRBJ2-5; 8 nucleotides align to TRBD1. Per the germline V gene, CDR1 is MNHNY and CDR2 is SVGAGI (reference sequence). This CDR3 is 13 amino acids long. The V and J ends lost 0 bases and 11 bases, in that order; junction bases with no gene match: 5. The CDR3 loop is CASSYSGQGGQYF. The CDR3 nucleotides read TGTGCCAGCAGTTACTCTGGACAGGGAGGACAGTACTTC.

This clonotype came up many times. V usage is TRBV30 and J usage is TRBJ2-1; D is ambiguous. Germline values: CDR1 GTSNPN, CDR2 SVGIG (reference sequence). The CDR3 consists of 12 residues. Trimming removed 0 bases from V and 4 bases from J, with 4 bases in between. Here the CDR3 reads CAWSVGYNEQFF. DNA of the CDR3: TGTGCCTGGAGTGTAGGATACAATGAGCAGTTCTTC.

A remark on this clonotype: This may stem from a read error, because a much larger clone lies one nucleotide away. The CDR3 loop reads CASSSGWTVQETQYF. CDR3 sequence (DNA): TGTGCCAGCAGTTCAGGGTGGACAGTACAAGAGACCCAGTACTTC. The V gene is TRBV12-3 or TRBV12-4, the J gene TRBJ2-5; a weak D match, TRBD1 (6 bases). Trimming removed 4 bases at V and 2 bases at J, with 14 bases between. This CDR3 region has 15 residues.

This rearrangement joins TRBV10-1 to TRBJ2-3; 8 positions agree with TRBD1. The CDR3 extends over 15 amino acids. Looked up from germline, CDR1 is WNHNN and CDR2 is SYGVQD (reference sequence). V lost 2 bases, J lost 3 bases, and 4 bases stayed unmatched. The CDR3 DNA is TGCGCCAGCAGTGAGGGACAGGGACTGACAGATACGCAGTATTTT. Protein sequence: CASSEGQGLTDTQYF.

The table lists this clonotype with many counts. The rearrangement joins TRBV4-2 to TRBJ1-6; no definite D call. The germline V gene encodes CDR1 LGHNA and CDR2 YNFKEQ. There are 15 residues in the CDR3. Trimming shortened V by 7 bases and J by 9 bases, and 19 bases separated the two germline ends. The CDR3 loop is CASTPDGGEVSPLHF. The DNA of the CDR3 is TGTGCCAGCACCCCGGACGGCGGCGAAGTTTCACCCCTCCACTTT.

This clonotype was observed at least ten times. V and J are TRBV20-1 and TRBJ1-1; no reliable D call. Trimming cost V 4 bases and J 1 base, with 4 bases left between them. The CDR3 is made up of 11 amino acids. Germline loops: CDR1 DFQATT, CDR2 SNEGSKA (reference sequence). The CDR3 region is CSAKENTEAFF. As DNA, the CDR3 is TGCAGTGCTAAAGAGAACACTGAAGCTTTCTTT.

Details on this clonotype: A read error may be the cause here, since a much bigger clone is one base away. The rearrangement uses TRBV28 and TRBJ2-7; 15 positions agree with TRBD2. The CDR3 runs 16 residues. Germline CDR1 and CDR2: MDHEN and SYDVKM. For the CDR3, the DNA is TGTGCCAGCAGCCGGGGACTAGCGGGGGGATACTACGAGCGGTACTTC. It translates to CASSRGLAGGYYERYF.

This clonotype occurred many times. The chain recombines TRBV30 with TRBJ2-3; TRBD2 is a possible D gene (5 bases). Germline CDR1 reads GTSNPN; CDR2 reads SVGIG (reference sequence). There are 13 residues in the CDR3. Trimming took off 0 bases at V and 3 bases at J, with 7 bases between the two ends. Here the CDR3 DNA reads TGTGCCTGGAGTGTAAGCGGAACAGATACGCAGTATTTT. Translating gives CAWSVSGTDTQYF.

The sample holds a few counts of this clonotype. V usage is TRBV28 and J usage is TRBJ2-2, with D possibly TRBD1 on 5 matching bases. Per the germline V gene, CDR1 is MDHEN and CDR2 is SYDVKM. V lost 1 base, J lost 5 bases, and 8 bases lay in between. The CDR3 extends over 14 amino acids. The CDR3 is CASSLYRTTGELFF. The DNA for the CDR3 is TGTGCCAGCAGTTTATACAGGACGACCGGGGAGCTGTTTTTT.

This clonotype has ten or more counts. The CDR3 sequence: CASSPRTSGANEQYF. For the CDR3, the DNA is TGTGCCAGCAGCCCTAGGACTAGCGGTGCGAACGAGCAGTACTTC. The chain has TRBV6-1 and TRBJ2-7; TRBD2 aligns across 10 bases. Trimming cost V 6 bases and J 5 bases; bases outside gene matches: 10. The germline V gene has CDR1 MNHNS and CDR2 SASEGT. CDR3 length: 15 amino acids.

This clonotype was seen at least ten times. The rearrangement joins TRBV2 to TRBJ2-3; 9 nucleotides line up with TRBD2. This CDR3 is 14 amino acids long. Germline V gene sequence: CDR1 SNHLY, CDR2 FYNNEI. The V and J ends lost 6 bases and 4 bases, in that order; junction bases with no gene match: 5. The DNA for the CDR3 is TGTGCCAGCAGCTTAGCGGGAGTTGCAGATACGCAGTATTTT. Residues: CASSLAGVADTQYF. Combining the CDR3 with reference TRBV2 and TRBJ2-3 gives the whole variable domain EPEVTQTPSHQVTQMGQEVILRCVPISNHLYFYWYRQILGQKVEFLVSFYNNEISEKSEIFDDQFSVERPDGSNFTLKIRSTKLEDSAMYFCASSLAGVADTQYFGPGTRLTVL.

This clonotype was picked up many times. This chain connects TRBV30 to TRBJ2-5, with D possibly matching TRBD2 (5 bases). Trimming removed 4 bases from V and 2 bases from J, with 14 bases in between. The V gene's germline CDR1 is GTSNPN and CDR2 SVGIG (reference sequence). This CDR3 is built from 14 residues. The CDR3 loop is CAWMPGKLQETQYF. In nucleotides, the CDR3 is TGTGCCTGGATGCCCGGGAAGTTACAAGAGACCCAGTACTTC.

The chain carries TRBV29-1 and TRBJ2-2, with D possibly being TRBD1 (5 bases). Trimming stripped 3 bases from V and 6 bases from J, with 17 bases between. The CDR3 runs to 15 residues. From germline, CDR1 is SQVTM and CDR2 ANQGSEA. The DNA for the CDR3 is TGCAGCGTTGAGTGGGGCCATAAAAACGCCGGGGAGCTGTTTTTT. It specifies CSVEWGHKNAGELFF.

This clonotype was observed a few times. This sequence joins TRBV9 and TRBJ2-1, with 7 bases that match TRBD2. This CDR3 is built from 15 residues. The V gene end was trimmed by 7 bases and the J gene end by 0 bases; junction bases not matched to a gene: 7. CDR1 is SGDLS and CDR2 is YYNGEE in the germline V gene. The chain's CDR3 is CASSSGTHSYNEQFF. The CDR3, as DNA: TGTGCCAGCTCTAGCGGTACCCACTCCTACAATGAGCAGTTCTTC.

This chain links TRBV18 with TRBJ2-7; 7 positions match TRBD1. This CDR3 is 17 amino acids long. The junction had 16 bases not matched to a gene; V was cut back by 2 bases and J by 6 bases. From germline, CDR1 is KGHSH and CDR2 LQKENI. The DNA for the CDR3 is TGTGCCAGCTCACCAAGGATATCGCAACAGGGGTATCGCGAGCAGTACTTC. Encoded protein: CASSPRISQQGYREQYF.

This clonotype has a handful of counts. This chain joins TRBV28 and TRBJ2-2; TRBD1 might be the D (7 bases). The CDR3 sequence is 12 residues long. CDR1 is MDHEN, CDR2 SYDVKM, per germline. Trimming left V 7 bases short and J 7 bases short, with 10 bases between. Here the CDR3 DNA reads TGTGCCAGCACCAGGGGGGTCGGGGAGCTGTTTTTT. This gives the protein CASTRGVGELFF.

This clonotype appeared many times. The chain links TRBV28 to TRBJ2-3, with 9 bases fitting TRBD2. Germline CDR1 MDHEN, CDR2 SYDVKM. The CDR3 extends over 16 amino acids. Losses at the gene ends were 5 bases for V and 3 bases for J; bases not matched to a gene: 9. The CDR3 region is CASSRHSGRLTDTQYF. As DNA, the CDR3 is TGTGCCAGCAGTCGCCATAGCGGGAGACTAACAGATACGCAGTATTTT.

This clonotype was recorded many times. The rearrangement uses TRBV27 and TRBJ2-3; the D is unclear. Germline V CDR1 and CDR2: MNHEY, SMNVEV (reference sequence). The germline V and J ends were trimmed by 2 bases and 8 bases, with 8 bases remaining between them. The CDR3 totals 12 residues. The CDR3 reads CASSLVDRTQYF. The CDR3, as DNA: TGTGCCAGCAGTTTAGTCGATCGTACGCAGTATTTT.

DNA of the CDR3: TGCAGTGCTAGAAGGACAGGGGTTAGCAATCAGCCCCAGCATTTT. It specifies CSARRTGVSNQPQHF. The J gene is TRBJ1-5, the V gene TRBV20-1, with 9 positions matching TRBD1. V lost 2 bases to trimming and J lost 0 bases; unmatched junction nucleotides: 2. CDR1 and CDR2 (germline): DFQATT, SNEGSKA (reference sequence). The CDR3 is made up of 15 amino acids.

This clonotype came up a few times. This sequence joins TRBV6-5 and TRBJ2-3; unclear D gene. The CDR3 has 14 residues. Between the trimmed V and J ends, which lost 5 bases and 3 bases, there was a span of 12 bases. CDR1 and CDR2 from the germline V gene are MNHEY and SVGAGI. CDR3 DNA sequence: TGTGCCAGCAGTACGGGCAGGATAACAGATACGCAGTATTTT. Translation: CASSTGRITDTQYF.

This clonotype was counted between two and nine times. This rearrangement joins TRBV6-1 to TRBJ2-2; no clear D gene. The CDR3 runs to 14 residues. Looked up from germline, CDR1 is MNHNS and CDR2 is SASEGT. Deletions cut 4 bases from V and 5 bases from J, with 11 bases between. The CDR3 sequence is CASSALLGTGELFF. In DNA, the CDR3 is TGTGCCAGCAGTGCCCTATTAGGTACCGGGGAGCTGTTTTTT.

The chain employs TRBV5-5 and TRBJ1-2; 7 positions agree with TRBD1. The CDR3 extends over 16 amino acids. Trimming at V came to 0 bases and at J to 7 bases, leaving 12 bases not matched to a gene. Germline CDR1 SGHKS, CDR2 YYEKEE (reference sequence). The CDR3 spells CASSLGGVGGSSGYTF. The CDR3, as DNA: TGTGCCAGCAGCTTGGGGGGGGTAGGGGGCTCGAGTGGCTACACCTTC.

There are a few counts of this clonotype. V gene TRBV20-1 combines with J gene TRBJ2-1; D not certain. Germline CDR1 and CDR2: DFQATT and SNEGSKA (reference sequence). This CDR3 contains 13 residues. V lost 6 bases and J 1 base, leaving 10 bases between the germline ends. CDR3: CSARSGSYNEQFF. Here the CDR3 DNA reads TGCAGTGCCCGTAGTGGGTCCTACAATGAGCAGTTCTTC.

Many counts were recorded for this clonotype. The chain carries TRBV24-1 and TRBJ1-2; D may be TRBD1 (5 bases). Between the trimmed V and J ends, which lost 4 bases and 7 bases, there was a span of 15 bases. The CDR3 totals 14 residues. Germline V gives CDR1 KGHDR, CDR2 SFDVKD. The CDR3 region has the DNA TGTGCCACCAGTGACCCGGCCGGGGGAGTTGGCTACACCTTC. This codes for CATSDPAGGVGYTF.

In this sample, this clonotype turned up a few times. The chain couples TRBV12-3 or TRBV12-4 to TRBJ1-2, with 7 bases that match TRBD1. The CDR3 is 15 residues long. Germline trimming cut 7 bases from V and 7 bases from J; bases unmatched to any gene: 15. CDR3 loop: CASIEGGGPGGGYTF. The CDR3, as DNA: TGTGCCAGCATCGAGGGGGGCGGACCAGGGGGTGGCTACACCTTC.